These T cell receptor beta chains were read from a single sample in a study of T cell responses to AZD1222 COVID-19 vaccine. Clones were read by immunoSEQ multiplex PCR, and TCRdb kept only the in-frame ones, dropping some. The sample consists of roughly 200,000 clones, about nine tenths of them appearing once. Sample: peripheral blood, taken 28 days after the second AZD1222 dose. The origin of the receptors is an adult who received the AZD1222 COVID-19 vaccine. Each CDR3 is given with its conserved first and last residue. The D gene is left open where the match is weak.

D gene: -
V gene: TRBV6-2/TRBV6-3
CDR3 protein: CASSPGQGLVYGYTF

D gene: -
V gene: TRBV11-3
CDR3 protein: CASSPPQVERINTIYF

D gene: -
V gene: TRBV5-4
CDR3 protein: CAGRTAPGSYEQYF

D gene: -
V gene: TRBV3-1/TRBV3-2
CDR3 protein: CASSQVGGVDGYTF

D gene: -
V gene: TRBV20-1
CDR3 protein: CSASGRVGEKLFF

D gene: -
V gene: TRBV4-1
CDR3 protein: CASSLGADNYGYTF

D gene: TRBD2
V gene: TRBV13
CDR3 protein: CASSLKSGRYNEQFF

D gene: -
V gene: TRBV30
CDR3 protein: CAWSVAGTSGNTIYF

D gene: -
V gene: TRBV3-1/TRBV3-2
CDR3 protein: CASSNSGTAGFAIYF

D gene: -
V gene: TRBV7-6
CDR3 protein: CASSLETGFVSETQYF

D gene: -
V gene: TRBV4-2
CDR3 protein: CASSRTRGEWGYTF